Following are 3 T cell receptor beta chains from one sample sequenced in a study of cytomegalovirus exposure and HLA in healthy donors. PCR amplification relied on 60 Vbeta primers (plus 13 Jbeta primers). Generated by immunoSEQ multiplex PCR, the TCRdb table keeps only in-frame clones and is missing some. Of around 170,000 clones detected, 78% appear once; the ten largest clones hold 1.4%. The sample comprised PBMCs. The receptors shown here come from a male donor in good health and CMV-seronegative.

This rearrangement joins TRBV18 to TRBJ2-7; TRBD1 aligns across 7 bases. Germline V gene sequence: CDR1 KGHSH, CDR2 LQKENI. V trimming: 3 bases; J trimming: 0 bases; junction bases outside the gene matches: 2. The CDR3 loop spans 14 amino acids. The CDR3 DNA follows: TGTGCCAGCTCACCCAGGGGGAGCTCCTACGAGCAGTACTTC. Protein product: CASSPRGSSYEQYF.

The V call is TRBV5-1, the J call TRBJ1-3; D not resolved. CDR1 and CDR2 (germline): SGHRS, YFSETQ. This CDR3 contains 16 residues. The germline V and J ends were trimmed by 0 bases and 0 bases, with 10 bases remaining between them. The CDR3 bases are TGCGCCAGCAGCTTGGCCGGGTCAGTCTCTGGAAACACCATATATTTT. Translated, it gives CASSLAGSVSGNTIYF.

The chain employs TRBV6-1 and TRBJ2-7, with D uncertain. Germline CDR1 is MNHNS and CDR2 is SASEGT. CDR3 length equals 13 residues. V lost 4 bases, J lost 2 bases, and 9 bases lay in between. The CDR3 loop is CASSAFGPYEQYF. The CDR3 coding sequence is TGTGCCAGCAGTGCCTTTGGGCCCTACGAGCAGTACTTC.